The TCR beta chain described here comes from a study of blood T cell repertoires in COVID-19. Using immunoSEQ multiplex PCR, the repertoire was profiled, and TCRdb retains in-frame clones only, with some absent. This table has 150,000 to 180,000 clones, 75% to 95% appearing once. The CDR3 has 16 residues. The V and J ends lost 2 bases and 2 bases, in that order; junction bases with no gene match: 6. The germline V gene has CDR1 LGHDT and CDR2 YNNKEL (reference sequence). The TCR originated in a man in his fifties or sixties with acute or convalescent COVID-19. Sequenced input: peripheral blood. The rearrangement uses TRBV3-1 (or the pseudogene TRBV3-2) and TRBJ2-1; 7 bases are shared with TRBD2. This CDR3 reads CASSQPPGGPYNEQFF. The CDR3 nucleotides read TGTGCCAGCAGCCAACCTCCGGGAGGACCCTACAATGAGCAGTTCTTC.